The 23 T cell receptor beta chains reported below all come from one sample, sequenced in a study of control samples from healthy donors and cancer patients (dated by TCRdb to about 2020). Libraries came from the immunoSEQ multiplex PCR assay. As stored in TCRdb, this immuneACCESS dataset retains in-frame rearrangements with V and J assigned. A fraction of the clones does not appear; measured against another copy, unresolved V genes explain less than half of the discrepancy, and the remainder lacks a known reason. In this sample the table shows about 150,000 clones, around 96% of which occur a single time. 5.5% to 6% of the sample rests with the top ten. Sequencing used blood. These receptors all stem from a middle-aged man in good health.

The chain combines TRBV9 with TRBJ1-2, with D uncertain. The CDR3 runs to 14 residues. Looked up from germline, CDR1 is SGDLS and CDR2 is YYNGEE. V lost 1 base and J lost 1, with 8 bases in between. CDR3 protein: CASSVRGDNYGYTF. DNA for the CDR3: TGTGCCAGCAGCGTACGTGGGGATAACTATGGCTACACCTTC.

This chain connects TRBV7-2 to TRBJ2-2; 7 bases agree with TRBD2. This CDR3 region has 15 residues. The trim removed 1 base at V and 4 bases at J, leaving 3 bases unmatched. Germline V gene data show CDR1 as SGHTA and CDR2 as FQGNSA. CDR3 sequence: CASSLVWGGTGELFF. As DNA, the CDR3 is TGTGCCAGCAGCTTAGTTTGGGGGGGCACCGGGGAGCTGTTTTTT.

The J gene is TRBJ1-2, the V gene TRBV4-3; 7 nucleotides align to TRBD1. The CDR3 is 15 amino acids. CDR1 is LGHNA and CDR2 is YSLEER in the germline V gene. The J segment lost 3 bases and the V segment lost 3 bases, leaving 7 bases of the junction unmatched. The CDR3 spells CASSHTGVEDYGYTF. The CDR3, as DNA: TGCGCCAGCAGCCACACAGGGGTAGAGGACTATGGCTACACCTTC.

This chain connects TRBV6-1 to TRBJ1-1; D possibly corresponds to TRBD1 (5 bases). The CDR3 is 15 amino acids. Germline values: CDR1 MNHNS, CDR2 SASEGT. V gave up 0 bases and J gave up 5 bases, with 13 bases separating them. The CDR3 sequence is CASSEAAAGLTEAFF. The CDR3 DNA follows: TGTGCCAGCAGTGAAGCGGCGGCAGGGCTTACTGAAGCTTTCTTT.

This CDR3 is CASSPLGQGGNEQFF. The CDR3 bases are TGTGCCAGCTCACCACTAGGACAGGGGGGTAATGAGCAGTTCTTC. The chain has TRBV18 and TRBJ2-1; 10 nucleotides agree with TRBD1. Germline-derived CDR1 and CDR2 are KGHSH and LQKENI. The CDR3 is made up of 15 amino acids. The trim removed 1 base at V and 7 bases at J, leaving 4 bases unmatched.

The rearrangement joins TRBV9 to TRBJ1-2, with D possibly matching TRBD1 (5 bases). The CDR3 runs 16 residues. Germline V gene lookup returns CDR1 SGDLS and CDR2 YYNGEE. Trimming took off 3 bases at V and 7 bases at J, with 22 bases between the two ends. The CDR3 DNA is TGTGCCAGCAGCGACCTCGCCGGGACCGAGCGCGGTGGCTACACCTTC. Translated, it gives CASSDLAGTERGGYTF.

Turning to this clone: The sample carries other DNA sequences with the same CDR3. DNA of the CDR3: TGTGCCTGGAGTGGCACAACCGGGACCACAAAGGCAATATACGAGCAGTACTTC. It yields the protein CAWSGTTGTTKAIYEQYF. The chain is built from TRBV30 and TRBJ2-7; D assignment may be TRBD1 or TRBD2 (5 bases each). Germline loops: CDR1 GTSNPN, CDR2 SVGIG (reference sequence). The V gene lost 1 base and the J gene lost 4 bases, with 26 bases spanning the gap. The CDR3 covers 18 residues.

As regards this clone: At one end, the junction sequence differs from germline, possibly due to a read error. The rearrangement uses TRBV15 and TRBJ1-2, with 7 positions matching TRBD1. Germline CDR1 LNHNV, CDR2 YYDKDF (reference sequence). This CDR3 has 15 residues. CDR3 amino acids: CVTTAKTTGIYGYTF. DNA for the CDR3: TGTGTCACCACCGCCAAGACGACAGGGATCTATGGCTACACCTTC.

As regards this clone: Distinct nucleotide sequences in the sample also encode this CDR3. This rearrangement joins TRBV28 to TRBJ1-2; the D is unclear. The CDR3 length is 12 residues. V shed 2 bases and J shed 8 bases, with 9 bases lying between them. Germline V gene sequence: CDR1 MDHEN, CDR2 SYDVKM. CDR3 sequence reads: CASSLGVAGYTF. CDR3 sequence (DNA): TGTGCCAGCAGTTTAGGGGTCGCCGGCTACACCTTC.

The chain links TRBV5-8 to TRBJ1-1; D possibly corresponds to TRBD1 (5 bases). From germline, CDR1 is SGHTS and CDR2 YDEGEE. Trimming left V 2 bases short and J 4 bases short, with 12 bases between. The CDR3 is made up of 14 amino acids. The CDR3 sequence is CASSFQQVSTEAFF. For the CDR3, the DNA is TGTGCCAGCAGCTTCCAACAGGTTTCCACTGAAGCTTTCTTT. The whole variable domain, remainder taken from reference TRBV5-8 and TRBJ1-1, is EAGVTQSPTHLIKTRGQQATLRCSPISGHTSVYWYQQALGLGLQFLLWYDEGEERNRGNFPPRFSGRQFPNYSSELNVNALELEDSALYLCASSFQQVSTEAFFGQGTRLTVV.

J is TRBJ2-5 and V is TRBV5-6; D is ambiguous. Trimming left V 6 bases short and J 0 bases short, with 9 bases between. This CDR3 is built from 13 residues. Germline V gene data show CDR1 as SGHDT and CDR2 as YYEEEE. The DNA of the CDR3 is TGTGCCAGCACCTCCCTCGACCAAGAGACCCAGTACTTC. This encodes CASTSLDQETQYF.

The chain employs TRBV5-4 and TRBJ2-6; D gene unclear. Germline CDR1 reads SGHNT; CDR2 reads YYREEE (reference sequence). Between the trimmed V and J ends, which lost 6 bases and 0 bases, there was a span of 4 bases. The CDR3 has 13 residues. CDR3 protein: CASTVSGANVLTF. CDR3 in DNA: TGTGCCAGCACCGTCTCTGGGGCCAACGTCCTGACTTTC.

The CDR3 region is CASSPTGAIYNEQFF. The CDR3 nucleotides read TGTGCCAGCAGTCCTACAGGGGCCATCTACAATGAGCAGTTCTTC. V is TRBV28 and J is TRBJ2-1, with 7 positions matching TRBD1. The CDR3 runs to 15 residues. The V gene end was trimmed by 5 bases and the J gene end by 3 bases; junction bases not matched to a gene: 7. Germline V gene lookup returns CDR1 MDHEN and CDR2 SYDVKM.

This clone was seen just once. The rearrangement links TRBV4-3 to TRBJ2-7; D not certain. From germline, CDR1 is LGHNA and CDR2 YSLEER. The CDR3 runs 13 residues. V lost 0 bases to trimming and J lost 4 bases, with 7 bases between them. The CDR3, as DNA: TGCGCCAGCAGCCAAGAGGAAGGGTACGAGCAGTACTTC. It specifies CASSQEEGYEQYF.

The CDR3 here is CASTPDRRQYF. The CDR3 bases are TGTGCCAGCACCCCGGACCGCAGGCAGTACTTC. The chain couples TRBV12-3 or TRBV12-4 to TRBJ2-7, with D unresolved. CDR3 length: 11 residues. Between the trimmed V and J ends, which lost 7 bases and 9 bases, there was a span of 13 bases.

The chain recombines TRBV28 with TRBJ1-5; TRBD1 agrees at 8 bases. The V gene's germline CDR1 is MDHEN and CDR2 SYDVKM. CDR3 length: 15 residues. V shed 6 bases and J 4 bases; nucleotides not matched to a gene: 8. The CDR3 region is CASRRQGRQNQPQHF. CDR3 in DNA: TGTGCCAGCAGGCGACAGGGGCGACAAAATCAGCCCCAGCATTTT.

This clone came up a few times. The chain employs TRBV13 and TRBJ2-5; D is uncertain. The CDR3 loop spans 13 amino acids. V was shortened by 0 bases and J by 5 bases, with 7 bases between the two germline ends. The germline V gene encodes CDR1 PRHDT and CDR2 FYEKMQ (reference sequence). The CDR3 DNA sequence: TGTGCCAGCAGCTTAGGTAGCTCCGAGACCCAGTACTTC. It codes for CASSLGSSETQYF.

As DNA, the CDR3 is TGTGCCAGCTCACCTCCCTCCGAAGCTAACTATGGCTACACCTTC. Its translation is CASSPPSEANYGYTF. The chain joins TRBV18 to TRBJ1-2; D gene ambiguous. CDR1 and CDR2 from the germline V gene are KGHSH and LQKENI. This CDR3 comprises 15 residues. V was pared by 3 bases and J by 0 bases, with 11 bases between.

In DNA, the CDR3 is TGTGCCAGCAGCCGGCGGGGCGACGAGCAGTACTTC. Its translation is CASSRRGDEQYF. The chain employs TRBV7-9 and TRBJ2-7; maybe TRBD2 (6 bases). Germline assignment: CDR1 SEHNR and CDR2 FQNEAQ (reference sequence). Trimming pared 5 bases from V and 5 bases from J, leaving 10 bases between. This CDR3 is 12 amino acids long.

The chain uses TRBV4-2 and TRBJ2-1; 10 nucleotides agree with TRBD2. Germline trimming cut 0 bases from V and 9 bases from J; bases unmatched to any gene: 8. The CDR3 sequence is 16 residues long. The V gene's germline CDR1 is LGHNA and CDR2 YNFKEQ. The CDR3 spells CASSQDRERGGGEQFF. The CDR3 DNA sequence: TGTGCCAGCAGCCAAGATCGAGAGCGGGGGGGCGGTGAGCAGTTCTTC.

This chain uses TRBV5-4 with TRBJ1-2, with D unresolved. The germline gives CDR1 SGHNT, CDR2 YYREEE (reference sequence). Trimming cost V 1 base and J 0 bases, with 4 bases left between them. The CDR3 loop spans 13 amino acids. CDR3 sequence: CASSLTANYGYTF. Here the CDR3 DNA reads TGTGCCAGCAGCTTGACAGCTAACTATGGCTACACCTTC.

The J gene is TRBJ2-5, the V gene TRBV29-1, with D tentatively TRBD1 (6 bases). V was pared by 5 bases and J by 7 bases, with 14 bases between. Germline V CDR1 and CDR2: SQVTM, ANQGSEA. The CDR3 is 12 residues long. CDR3: CSVTGTPGTQYF. CDR3 DNA: TGCAGCGTTACAGGGACGCCCGGGACCCAGTACTTC.

The chain joins TRBV19 to TRBJ1-3; D unclear. Germline-derived CDR1 and CDR2 are LNHDA and SQIVND (reference sequence). Trimming pared 7 bases from V and 2 bases from J, leaving 12 bases between. The CDR3 runs 14 residues. The CDR3 region is CASKIPSAGNTIYF. DNA of the CDR3: TGTGCCAGTAAAATCCCCTCCGCTGGAAACACCATATATTTT.